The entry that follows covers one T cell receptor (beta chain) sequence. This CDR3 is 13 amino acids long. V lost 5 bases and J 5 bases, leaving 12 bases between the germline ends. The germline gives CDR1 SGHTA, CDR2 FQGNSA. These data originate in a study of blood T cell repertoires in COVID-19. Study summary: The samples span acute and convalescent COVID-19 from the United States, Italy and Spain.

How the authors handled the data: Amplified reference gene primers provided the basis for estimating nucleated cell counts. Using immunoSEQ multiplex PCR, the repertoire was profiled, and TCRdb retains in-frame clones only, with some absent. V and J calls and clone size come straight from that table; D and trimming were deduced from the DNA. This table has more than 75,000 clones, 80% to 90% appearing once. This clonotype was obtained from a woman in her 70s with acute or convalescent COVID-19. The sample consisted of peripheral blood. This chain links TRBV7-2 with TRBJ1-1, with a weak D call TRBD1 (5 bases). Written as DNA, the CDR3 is TGTGCCAGCAGCAAGGGTCGGGGGACTGAAGCTTTCTTT. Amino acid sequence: CASSKGRGTEAFF.